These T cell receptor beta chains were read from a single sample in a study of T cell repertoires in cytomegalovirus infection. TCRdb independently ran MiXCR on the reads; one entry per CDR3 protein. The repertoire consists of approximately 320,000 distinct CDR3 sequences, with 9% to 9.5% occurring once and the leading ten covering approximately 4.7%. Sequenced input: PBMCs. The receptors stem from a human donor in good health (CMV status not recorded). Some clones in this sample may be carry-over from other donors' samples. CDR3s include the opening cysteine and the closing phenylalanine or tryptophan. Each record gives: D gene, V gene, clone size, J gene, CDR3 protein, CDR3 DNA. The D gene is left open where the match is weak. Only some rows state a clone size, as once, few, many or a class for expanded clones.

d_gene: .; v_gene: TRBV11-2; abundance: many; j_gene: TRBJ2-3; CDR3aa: CASSRDYTDTQYF; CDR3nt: TGTGCCAGCAGCCGCGACTACACAGATACGCAGTATTTT
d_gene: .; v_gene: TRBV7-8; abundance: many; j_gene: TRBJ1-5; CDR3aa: CASSLARSTNQPQHF; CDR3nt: TGTGCCAGCAGCTTAGCGCGGTCAACCAATCAGCCCCAGCATTTT
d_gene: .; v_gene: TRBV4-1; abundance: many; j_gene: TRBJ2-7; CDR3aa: CASSQDYPGPYEQYF; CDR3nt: TGCGCCAGCAGCCAAGATTATCCCGGCCCCTACGAGCAGTACTTC
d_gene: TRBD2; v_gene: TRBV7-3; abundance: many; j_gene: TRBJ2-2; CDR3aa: CASSLTGLAGGPRTGELFF; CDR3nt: TGTGCCAGCAGCTTAACAGGGCTAGCGGGAGGGCCACGGACCGGGGAGCTGTTTTTT
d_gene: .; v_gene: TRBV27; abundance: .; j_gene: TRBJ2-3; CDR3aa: CASSPTSRPSTDTQYF; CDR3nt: TGTGCCAGCAGCCCTACGAGCAGGCCTAGCACAGATACGCAGTATTTT
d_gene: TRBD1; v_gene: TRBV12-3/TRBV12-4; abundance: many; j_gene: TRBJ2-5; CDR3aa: CASSPGQGAGETQYF; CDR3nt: TGTGCCAGCAGTCCTGGACAGGGGGCGGGAGAGACCCAGTACTTC
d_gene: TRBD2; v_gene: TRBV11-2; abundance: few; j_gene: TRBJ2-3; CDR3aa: CASSPSRGGAPPQYF; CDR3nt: TGTGCCAGCAGTCCCTCGCGGGGGGGTGCCCCTCCGCAGTATTTT
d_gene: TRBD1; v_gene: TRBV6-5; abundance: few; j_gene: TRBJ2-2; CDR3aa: CASTPAGQGKTGELFF; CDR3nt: TGTGCCAGCACGCCCGCGGGACAGGGAAAGACCGGGGAGCTGTTTTTT
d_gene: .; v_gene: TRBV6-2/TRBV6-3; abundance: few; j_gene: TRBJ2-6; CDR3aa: CASSYQVSSGANVLTF; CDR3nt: TGTGCCAGCAGTTACCAGGTCTCTTCTGGGGCCAACGTCCTGACTTTC
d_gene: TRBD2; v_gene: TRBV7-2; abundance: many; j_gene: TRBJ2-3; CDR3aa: CASSFRGLAVSTDTQYF; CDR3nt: TGTGCCAGCAGCTTCCGTGGACTAGCGGTGAGCACAGATACGCAGTATTTT
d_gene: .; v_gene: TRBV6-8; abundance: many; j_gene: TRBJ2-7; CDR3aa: CASSENSLYEQYF; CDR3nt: TGTGCCAGCAGCGAGAACAGTCTCTACGAGCAGTACTTC
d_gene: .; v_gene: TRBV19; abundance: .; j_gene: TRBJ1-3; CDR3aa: CASRTFTLGNTIYF; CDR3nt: TGTGCCAGCAGGACCTTCACCCTTGGAAACACCATATATTTT
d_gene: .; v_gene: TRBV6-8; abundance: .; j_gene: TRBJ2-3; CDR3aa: CASSSEYPQYF; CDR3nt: TGTGCCAGCAGTTCGGAATATCCGCAGTATTTT
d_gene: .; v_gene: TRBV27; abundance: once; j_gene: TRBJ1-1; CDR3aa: CASSTGFTEAFF; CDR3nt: TGTGCCAGCAGTACAGGTTTCACTGAAGCTTTCTTT
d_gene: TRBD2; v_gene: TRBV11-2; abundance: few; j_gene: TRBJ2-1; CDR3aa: CASSAALGSGRGAYNEQFF; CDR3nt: TGTGCCAGCAGCGCGGCACTTGGTAGCGGGAGGGGGGCCTACAATGAGCAGTTCTTC
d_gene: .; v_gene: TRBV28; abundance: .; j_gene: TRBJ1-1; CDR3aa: CASSSLGGTVTGRAFF; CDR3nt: TGTGCCAGCAGTTCATTGGGGGGGACCGTGACGGGAAGAGCTTTCTTT
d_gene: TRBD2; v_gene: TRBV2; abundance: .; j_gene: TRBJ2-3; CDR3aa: CASRTGTSVGDTQYF; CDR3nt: TGTGCCAGCAGGACCGGGACTAGCGTGGGAGATACGCAGTATTTT
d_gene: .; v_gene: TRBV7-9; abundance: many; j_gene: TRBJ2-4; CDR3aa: CASSLGESIQYF; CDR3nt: TGTGCCAGCAGCTTAGGGGAGAGCATTCAGTACTTC
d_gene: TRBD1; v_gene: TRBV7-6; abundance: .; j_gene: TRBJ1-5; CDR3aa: CASSPDRGEQPQHF; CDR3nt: TGTGCCAGCAGCCCGGACAGGGGAGAACAGCCCCAGCATTTT
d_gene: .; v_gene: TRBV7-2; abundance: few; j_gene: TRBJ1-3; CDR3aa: CASSLGGTGGNTIYF; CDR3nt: TGTGCCAGCAGCCTTGGGGGCACAGGAGGAAACACCATATATTTT
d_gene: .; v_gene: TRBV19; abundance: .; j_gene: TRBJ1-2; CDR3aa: CASTSPGTYGYTF; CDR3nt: TGTGCCAGTACCTCACCGGGGACCTATGGCTACACCTTC
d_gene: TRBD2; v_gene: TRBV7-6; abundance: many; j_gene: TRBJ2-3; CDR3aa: CASSLEAGGSTDTQYF; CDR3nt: TGTGCCAGCAGCTTAGAAGCGGGAGGGAGCACAGATACGCAGTATTTT
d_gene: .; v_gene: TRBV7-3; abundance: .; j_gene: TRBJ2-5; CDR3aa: CANRMGIQETQYF; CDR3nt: TGTGCCAACCGTATGGGAATCCAAGAGACCCAGTACTTC
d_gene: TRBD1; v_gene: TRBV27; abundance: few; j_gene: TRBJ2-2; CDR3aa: CASSGQGAIAGELFF; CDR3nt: TGTGCCAGCAGTGGACAGGGGGCGATCGCCGGGGAGCTGTTTTTT
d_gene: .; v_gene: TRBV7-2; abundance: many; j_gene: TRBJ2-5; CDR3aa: CASSLAPTDSGGGQETQYF; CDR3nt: TGTGCCAGCAGCCTCGCGCCAACCGATAGCGGTGGGGGACAGGAGACCCAGTACTTC
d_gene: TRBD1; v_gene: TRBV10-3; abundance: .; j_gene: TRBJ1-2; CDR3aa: CATRQGVYGYTF; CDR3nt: TGTGCCACCAGACAGGGCGTCTATGGCTACACCTTC
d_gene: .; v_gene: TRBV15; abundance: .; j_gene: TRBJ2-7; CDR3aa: CATSRDHGLYEQYF; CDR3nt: TGTGCCACCAGCAGAGATCATGGGTTGTACGAGCAGTACTTC
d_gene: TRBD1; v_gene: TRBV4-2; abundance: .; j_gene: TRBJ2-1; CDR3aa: CASSQGGQGIDEQFF; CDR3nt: TGTGCCAGCAGCCAAGGGGGACAGGGGATAGATGAGCAGTTCTTC
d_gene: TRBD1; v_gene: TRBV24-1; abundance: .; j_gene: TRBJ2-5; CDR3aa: CATSDLRTGSETQYF; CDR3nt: TGTGCCACCAGTGATTTACGGACAGGGTCGGAGACCCAGTACTTC
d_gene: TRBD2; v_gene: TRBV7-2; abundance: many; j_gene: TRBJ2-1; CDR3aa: CASSWTSGRAYSYNEQFF; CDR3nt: TGTGCCAGCAGCTGGACTAGCGGGAGGGCCTATTCCTACAATGAGCAGTTCTTC
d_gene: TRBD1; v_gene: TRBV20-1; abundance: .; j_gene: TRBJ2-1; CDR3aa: CSGQGASDYEQFF; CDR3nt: TGCAGTGGACAGGGGGCATCTGATTATGAGCAGTTCTTC
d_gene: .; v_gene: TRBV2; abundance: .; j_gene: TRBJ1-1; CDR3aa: CASIWPALLLNTEAFF; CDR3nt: TGTGCCAGCATATGGCCAGCGCTTCTTTTGAACACTGAAGCTTTCTTT
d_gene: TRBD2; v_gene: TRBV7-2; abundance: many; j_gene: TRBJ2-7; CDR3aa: CASSLGGSGSVYEQYF; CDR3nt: TGTGCCAGCAGCTTAGGCGGTAGCGGGAGTGTCTACGAGCAGTACTTC
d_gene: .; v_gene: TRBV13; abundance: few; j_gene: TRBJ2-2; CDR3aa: CASSKLTETTGELFF; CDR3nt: TGTGCCAGCAGCAAACTGACGGAGACCACCGGGGAGCTGTTTTTT
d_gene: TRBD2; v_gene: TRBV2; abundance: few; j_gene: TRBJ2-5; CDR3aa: CASSESPGGSGRPDGCF; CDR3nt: TGTGCCAGCAGTGAATCCCCTGGGGGTAGCGGGAGGCCGGACGGTTGTTTC
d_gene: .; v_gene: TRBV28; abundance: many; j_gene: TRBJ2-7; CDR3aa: CASSLVGVAYEQYF; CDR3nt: TGTGCCAGCAGTTTAGTAGGGGTGGCCTACGAGCAGTACTTC
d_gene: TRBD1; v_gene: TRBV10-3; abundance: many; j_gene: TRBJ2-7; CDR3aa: CAISGATGAYEQYF; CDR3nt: TGTGCCATCAGTGGGGCAACAGGGGCCTACGAGCAGTACTTC
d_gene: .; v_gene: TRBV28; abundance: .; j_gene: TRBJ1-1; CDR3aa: CASSRIAGGTEAFF; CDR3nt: TGTGCCAGCAGTCGCATCGCTGGCGGCACTGAAGCTTTCTTT
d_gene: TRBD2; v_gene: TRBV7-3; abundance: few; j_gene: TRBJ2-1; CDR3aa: CASSLYRRGGRNEQFF; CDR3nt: TGTGCCAGCAGCTTATATCGGCGGGGGGGCAGGAATGAGCAGTTCTTC
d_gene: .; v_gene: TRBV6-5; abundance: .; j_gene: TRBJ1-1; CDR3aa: CASSFHREWRGNTEAFF; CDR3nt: TGTGCCAGCAGTTTCCACAGGGAGTGGAGAGGGAACACTGAAGCTTTCTTT
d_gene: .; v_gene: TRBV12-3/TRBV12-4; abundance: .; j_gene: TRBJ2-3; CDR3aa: CASSFERDLFTDTQYF; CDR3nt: TGTGCCAGCAGTTTTGAGAGAGACCTTTTCACAGATACGCAGTATTTT
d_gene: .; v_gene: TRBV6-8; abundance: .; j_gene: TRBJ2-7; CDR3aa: CASSYSTGQSEQYF; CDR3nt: TGTGCCAGCAGTTACTCAACGGGCCAGAGCGAGCAGTACTTC
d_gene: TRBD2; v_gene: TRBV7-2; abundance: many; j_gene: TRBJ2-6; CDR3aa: CASSLQRGHSSGANVLTF; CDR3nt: TGTGCCAGCAGCTTACAGCGGGGGCATAGCTCTGGGGCCAACGTCCTGACTTTC
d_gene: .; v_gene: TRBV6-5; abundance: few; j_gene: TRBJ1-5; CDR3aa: CASSTDSGPNQPQHF; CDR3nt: TGTGCCAGCTCGACCGACAGCGGCCCCAATCAGCCCCAGCATTTT
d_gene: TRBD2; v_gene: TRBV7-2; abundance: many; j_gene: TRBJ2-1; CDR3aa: CASSLVTSGRYNEQFF; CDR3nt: TGTGCCAGCAGCTTAGTAACTAGCGGGCGCTACAATGAGCAGTTCTTC
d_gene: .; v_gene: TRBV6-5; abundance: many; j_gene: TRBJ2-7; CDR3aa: CASSSGVVYEQYF; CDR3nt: TGTGCCAGCAGTTCGGGGGTGGTCTACGAGCAGTACTTC
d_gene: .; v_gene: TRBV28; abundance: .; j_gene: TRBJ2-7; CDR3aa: CASGVIYEQYF; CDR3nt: TGTGCCAGCGGAGTCATCTACGAGCAGTACTTC
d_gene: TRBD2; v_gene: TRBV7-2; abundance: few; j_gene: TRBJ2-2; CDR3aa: CASSLQAGTTGELFF; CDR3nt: TGTGCCAGCAGCTTACAAGCGGGAACCACCGGGGAGCTGTTTTTT
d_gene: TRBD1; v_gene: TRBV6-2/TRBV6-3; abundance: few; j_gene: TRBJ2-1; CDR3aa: CASSGDRDYNEQFF; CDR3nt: TGTGCCAGCAGCGGAGACAGGGATTACAATGAGCAGTTCTTC
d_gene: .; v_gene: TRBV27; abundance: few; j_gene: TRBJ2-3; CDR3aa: CASSLSPPLGTQYF; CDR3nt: TGTGCCAGCAGTTTATCGCCCCCGCTGGGTACGCAGTATTTT
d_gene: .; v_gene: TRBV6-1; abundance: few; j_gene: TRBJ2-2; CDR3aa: CAAHRGDTNTGELFF; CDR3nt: TGTGCCGCCCACCGAGGGGACACCAACACCGGGGAGCTGTTTTTT